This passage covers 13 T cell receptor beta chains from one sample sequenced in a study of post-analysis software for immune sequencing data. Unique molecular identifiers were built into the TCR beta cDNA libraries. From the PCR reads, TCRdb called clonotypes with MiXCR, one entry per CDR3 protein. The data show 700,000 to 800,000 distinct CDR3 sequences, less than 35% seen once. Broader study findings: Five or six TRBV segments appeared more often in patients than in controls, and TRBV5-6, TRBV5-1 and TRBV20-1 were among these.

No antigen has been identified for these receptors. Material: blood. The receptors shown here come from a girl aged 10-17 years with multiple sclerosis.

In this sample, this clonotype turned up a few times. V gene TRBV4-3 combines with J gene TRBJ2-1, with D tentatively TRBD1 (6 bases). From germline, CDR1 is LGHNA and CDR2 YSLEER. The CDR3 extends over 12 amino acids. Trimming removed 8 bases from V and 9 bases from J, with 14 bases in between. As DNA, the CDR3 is TGCGCCAGCGGCAGGGGAGAGGGTGAGCAGTTCTTC. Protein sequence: CASGRGEGEQFF.

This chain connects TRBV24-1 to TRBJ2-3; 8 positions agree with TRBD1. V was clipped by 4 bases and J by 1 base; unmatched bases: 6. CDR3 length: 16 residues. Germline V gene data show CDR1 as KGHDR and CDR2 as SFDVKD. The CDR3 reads CATSETGVVGTDTQYF. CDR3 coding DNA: TGTGCCACCAGTGAGACAGGGGTGGTCGGCACAGATACGCAGTATTTT.

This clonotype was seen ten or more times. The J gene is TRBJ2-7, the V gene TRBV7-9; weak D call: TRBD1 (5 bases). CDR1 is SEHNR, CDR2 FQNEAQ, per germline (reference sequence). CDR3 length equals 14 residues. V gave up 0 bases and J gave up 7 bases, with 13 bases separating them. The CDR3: CASSLARAPQEQYF. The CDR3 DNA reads TGTGCCAGCAGCTTAGCCAGGGCCCCCCAAGAGCAGTACTTC.

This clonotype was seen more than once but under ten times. This CDR3 reads CASSQDQAGGAGETQYF. As DNA, the CDR3 is TGTGCCAGCAGCCAAGACCAGGCCGGGGGGGCCGGGGAGACCCAGTACTTC. The chain joins TRBV4-2 to TRBJ2-5; 8 positions match TRBD2. Germline-derived CDR1 and CDR2 are LGHNA and YNFKEQ. The junction had 11 bases not matched to a gene; V was cut back by 0 bases and J by 5 bases. The CDR3 consists of 17 residues.

CDR3 DNA sequence: TGTGCCAGCAGGCCCCCGGGGAGGGCCGTGGATGAGCAGTTCTTC. This gives the protein CASRPPGRAVDEQFF. This sequence joins TRBV7-9 and TRBJ2-1; 7 nucleotides align to TRBD2. The CDR3 has 15 residues. V lost 6 bases to trimming and J lost 8 bases; unmatched junction nucleotides: 13. Germline V gene sequence: CDR1 SEHNR, CDR2 FQNEAQ (reference sequence).

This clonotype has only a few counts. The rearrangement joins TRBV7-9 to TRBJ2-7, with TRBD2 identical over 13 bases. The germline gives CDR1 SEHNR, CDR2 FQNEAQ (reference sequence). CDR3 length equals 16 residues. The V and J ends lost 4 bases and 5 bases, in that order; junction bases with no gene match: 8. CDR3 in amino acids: CASSSGLAGSFDEQYF. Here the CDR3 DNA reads TGTGCCAGCAGCTCGGGACTAGCGGGGTCCTTCGACGAGCAGTACTTC.

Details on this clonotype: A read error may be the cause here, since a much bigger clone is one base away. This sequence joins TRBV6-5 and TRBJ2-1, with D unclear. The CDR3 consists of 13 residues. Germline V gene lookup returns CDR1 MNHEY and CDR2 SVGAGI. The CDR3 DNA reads TGTGCCAGCAGTTACTCGAAGATCGCTGAGCGGTTCTTC. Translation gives CASSYSKIAERFF.

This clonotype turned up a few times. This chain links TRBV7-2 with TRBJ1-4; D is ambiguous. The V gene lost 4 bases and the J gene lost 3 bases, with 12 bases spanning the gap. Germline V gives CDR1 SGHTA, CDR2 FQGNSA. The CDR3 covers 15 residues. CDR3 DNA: TGTGCCAGCAGCTGGACCCGGGGTCCTAATGAAAAACTGTTTTTT. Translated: CASSWTRGPNEKLFF.

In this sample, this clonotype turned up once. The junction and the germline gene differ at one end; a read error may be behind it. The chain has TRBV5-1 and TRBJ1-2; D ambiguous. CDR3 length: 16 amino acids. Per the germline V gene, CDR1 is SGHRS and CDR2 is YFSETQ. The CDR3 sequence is CASSLAPGGTLAGCTF. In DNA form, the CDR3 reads TGCGCCAGCAGCTTGGCCCCGGGAGGAACTCTGGCTGGCTGCACCTTC. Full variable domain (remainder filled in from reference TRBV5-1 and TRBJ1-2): KAGVTQTPRYLIKTRGQQVTLSCSPISGHRSVSWYQQTPGQGLQFLFEYFSETQRNKGNFPGRFSGRQFSNSRSEMNVSTLELGDSALYLCASSLAPGGTLAGCTFGSGTRLTVV.

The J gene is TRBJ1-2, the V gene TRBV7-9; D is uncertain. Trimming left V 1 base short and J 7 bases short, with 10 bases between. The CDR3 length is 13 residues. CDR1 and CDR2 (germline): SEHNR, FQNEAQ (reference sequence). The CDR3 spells CASSLDRRSGYTF. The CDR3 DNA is TGTGCCAGCAGCTTAGACAGAAGGAGTGGCTACACCTTC.

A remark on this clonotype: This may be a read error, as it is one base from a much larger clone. The CDR3 DNA sequence: TGCAGCGTTGAAGGGGTGGACCAGTTCTTC. Amino acids: CSVEGVDQFF. The rearrangement joins TRBV29-1 to TRBJ2-1, with D unclear. Germline V lookup: CDR1 SQVTM, CDR2 ANQGSEA. The CDR3 runs to 10 residues. V gave up 1 base and J gave up 13 bases, with 8 bases separating them.

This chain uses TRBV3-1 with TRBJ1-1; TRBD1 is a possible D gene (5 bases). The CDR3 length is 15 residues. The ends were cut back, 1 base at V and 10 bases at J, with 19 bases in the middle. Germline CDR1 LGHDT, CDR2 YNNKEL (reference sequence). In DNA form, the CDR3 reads TGTGCCAGCAGCCAAGTTACAGGCGGATCTGCCCGAGCTTTCTTT. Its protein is CASSQVTGGSARAFF.

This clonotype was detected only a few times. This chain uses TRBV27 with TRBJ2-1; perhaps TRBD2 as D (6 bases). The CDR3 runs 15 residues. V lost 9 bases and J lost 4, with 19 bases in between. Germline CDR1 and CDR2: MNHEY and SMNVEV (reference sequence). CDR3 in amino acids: CASKDGAGMYNEQFF. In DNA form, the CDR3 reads TGTGCCAGTAAAGATGGTGCGGGGATGTACAATGAGCAGTTCTTC.